This is a list of T cell receptor beta chains from one sample in a study of blood T cell repertoires in COVID-19. Sequencing used immunoSEQ multiplex PCR; TCRdb keeps in-frame clones, though not all of them. The sample lists hundreds of thousands of clones; 82% were seen once. The sample was peripheral blood. The receptors were sampled from a woman aged 80 or over with acute or convalescent COVID-19. Both conserved end residues are part of each CDR3. D genes are given only for firm matches. The size field is filled for only some rows; it gives once, few, many or a size class.

>NA|TRBV29-1|TRBJ1-5|TRBD1
CSVGQGYNQPQHF
TGCAGCGTTGGACAGGGCTACAATCAGCCCCAGCATTTT
>NA|TRBV11-2|TRBJ1-2|TRBD1
CASSLGDSKTEGYTF
TGTGCCAGCAGCTTAGGGGACAGCAAAACCGAGGGGTACACCTTC
>NA|TRBV28|TRBJ2-2|NA
CASSLRGLRGGRTGELFF
TGTGCCAGCAGTCTCAGGGGGCTGCGGGGGGGCCGCACCGGGGAGCTGTTTTTT
>NA|TRBV11-2|TRBJ2-1|NA
CASSLMASAEQFF
TGTGCCAGCAGCTTAATGGCTAGCGCTGAGCAGTTCTTC
>NA|TRBV24-1|TRBJ2-1|NA
CATSDFTATYNEQFF
TGTGCCACCAGTGATTTTACAGCCACGTACAATGAGCAGTTCTTC
>NA|TRBV5-1|TRBJ1-5|NA
CASSLSGNNQPQHF
TGCGCCAGCAGTTTGTCGGGGAACAATCAGCCCCAGCATTTT
>NA|TRBV5-4|TRBJ2-3|NA
CASSPDWQSTQYF
TGTGCCAGCAGCCCGGACTGGCAAAGTACGCAGTATTTT
>NA|TRBV7-2|TRBJ1-2|TRBD1
CASSYRDRNGYTF
TGTGCCAGCAGCTACCGGGACAGAAATGGCTACACCTTC
>NA|TRBV7-9|TRBJ2-1|NA
CASSLGSYNEQFF
TGTGCCAGCAGCTTAGGCAGTTACAATGAGCAGTTCTTC
>NA|TRBV5-1|TRBJ2-1|TRBD1
CASSLVTGGGNEQFF
TGCGCCAGCAGCTTGGTAACAGGGGGTGGCAATGAGCAGTTCTTC
>NA|TRBV5-4|TRBJ1-3|NA
CASSSHRDGNTIYF
TGTGCCAGCAGCTCACACAGGGATGGAAACACCATATATTTT
>NA|TRBV11-2|TRBJ1-1|NA
CASSGLLNTEAFF
TGTGCCAGCAGCGGCTTACTGAACACTGAAGCTTTCTTT
>NA|TRBV7-2|TRBJ1-6|TRBD1
CASSLVGTADNSPLHF
TGTGCCAGCAGCTTAGTTGGGACAGCCGATAATTCACCCCTCCACTTT
>once|TRBV6-5|TRBJ1-1|NA
CASSYSAANTEAFF
TGTGCCAGCAGTTACTCGGCCGCCAACACTGAAGCTTTCTTT
>NA|TRBV24-1|TRBJ1-2|NA
CATSDLNGRNYGYTF
TGTGCCACCAGTGATTTAAATGGCAGAAACTATGGCTACACCTTC
>NA|TRBV7-2|TRBJ1-1|NA
CASSLGGARGATEAFF
TGTGCCAGCAGCTTAGGAGGCGCCAGGGGAGCTACTGAAGCTTTCTTT
>NA|TRBV6-5|TRBJ1-6|NA
CASTLTTDFNSPLHF
TGTGCCAGCACTTTAACGACAGACTTTAATTCACCCCTCCACTTT
>NA|TRBV11-3|TRBJ1-4|TRBD1
CASSSGQGENEKLFF
TGTGCCAGCAGCTCGGGACAGGGCGAAAATGAAAAACTGTTTTTT
>NA|TRBV7-2|TRBJ2-2|TRBD2
CASRTSGGGELFF
TGTGCCAGCCGTACTAGCGGGGGCGGGGAGCTGTTTTTT
>NA|TRBV7-2|TRBJ1-2|TRBD1
CASSPRTGGHGYTF
TGTGCCAGCAGCCCGAGGACAGGGGGCCATGGCTACACCTTC
>NA|TRBV27|TRBJ1-1|TRBD1
CASSLSRQGNTEAFF
TGTGCCAGCAGTTTATCGCGACAGGGGAACACTGAAGCTTTCTTT
>NA|TRBV2|TRBJ2-3|TRBD2
CATAPGTSGSPSDTQYF
TGTGCCACTGCTCCCGGGACTAGCGGGTCCCCCTCAGATACGCAGTATTTT
>NA|TRBV2|TRBJ2-2|NA
CASSEVPESTGELFF
TGTGCCAGCAGTGAAGTACCCGAGTCCACCGGGGAGCTGTTTTTT
>NA|TRBV6-6|TRBJ1-1|TRBD1
CASRDRDQNTEAFF
TGTGCCAGCAGGGACAGGGATCAGAACACTGAAGCTTTCTTT
>NA|TRBV23-1|TRBJ2-1|TRBD1
CASNQDRADDNEQFF
TGCGCCAGCAACCAGGACAGGGCGGACGACAATGAGCAGTTCTTC
>NA|TRBV9|TRBJ2-1|TRBD2
CASSGGGTSSYNEQFF
TGTGCCAGCAGTGGCGGGGGGACGAGCTCCTACAATGAGCAGTTCTTC
>NA|TRBV6-5|TRBJ1-2|TRBD1
CASTDRGKTNYGYTF
TGTGCCAGTACCGACAGGGGGAAAACTAACTATGGCTACACCTTC
>NA|TRBV6-5|TRBJ1-2|TRBD1
CASSYSGQGFGGYTF
TGTGCCAGCAGTTACTCGGGACAGGGGTTCGGTGGCTACACCTTC
>NA|TRBV5-4|TRBJ1-3|NA
CASSLTGSASGNTIYF
TGTGCCAGCAGCTTGACTGGGAGCGCATCTGGAAACACCATATATTTT
>NA|TRBV7-3|TRBJ1-1|NA
CASYKQGVNTEAFF
TGTGCCAGTTACAAACAAGGAGTGAACACTGAAGCTTTCTTT
>NA|TRBV27|TRBJ1-6|NA
CASSVSGWNSPLHF
TGTGCCAGCAGTGTTTCGGGATGGAATTCACCCCTCCACTTT
>NA|TRBV7-2|TRBJ2-3|NA
CASSLDNSPSTDTQYF
TGTGCCAGCAGCTTAGATAACTCCCCTAGCACAGATACGCAGTATTTT
>NA|TRBV30|TRBJ1-2|TRBD1
CAWSPTGGRYGYTF
TGTGCCTGGAGTCCTACAGGGGGGCGGTATGGCTACACCTTC
>NA|TRBV27|TRBJ1-1|TRBD1
CASSLSSDRGTEAFF
TGTGCCAGCAGTTTATCTTCGGACAGGGGGACTGAAGCTTTCTTT
>many|TRBV2|TRBJ1-2|NA
CASSVLPGYGYTF
TGTGCCAGCAGTGTTCTACCAGGATATGGCTACACCTTC
>NA|TRBV19|TRBJ1-4|NA
CASNFRTAQKAGKLFF
TGTGCCAGTAACTTCAGGACGGCTCAGAAGGCGGGAAAACTGTTTTTT
>few|TRBV9|TRBJ2-7|TRBD1
CASSEGTGAYEQYF
TGTGCCAGCAGCGAGGGGACAGGGGCCTACGAGCAGTACTTC
>NA|TRBV7-2|TRBJ1-1|TRBD1
CASRRQGRNTEAFF
TGTGCCAGCAGGCGACAGGGGAGGAACACTGAAGCTTTCTTT
>NA|TRBV18|TRBJ1-5|TRBD1
CASSPDRVGPQHF
TGTGCCAGCTCACCCGACAGGGTTGGGCCCCAGCATTTT
>NA|TRBV18|TRBJ1-6|TRBD1
CASSPNQQGDAPLHF
TGTGCCAGCTCACCGAACCAACAGGGGGACGCACCCCTCCACTTT
>NA|TRBV7-9|TRBJ1-1|TRBD1
CASSLGQGALAEAFF
TGTGCCAGCAGCTTGGGACAGGGGGCACTGGCTGAAGCTTTCTTT
>NA|TRBV7-2|TRBJ2-7|TRBD2
CASSPGAGLAAEQYF
TGTGCCAGCAGCCCAGGGGCGGGACTAGCGGCCGAGCAGTACTTC
>few|TRBV12-3/TRBV12-4|TRBJ2-2|NA
CATRLLGGELFF
TGTGCCACCAGACTACTTGGGGGGGAGCTGTTTTTT
>few|TRBV3-1/TRBV3-2|TRBJ1-1|TRBD1
CASSSADRVTEAFF
TGTGCCAGCAGCTCAGCAGACAGGGTTACTGAAGCTTTCTTT
>NA|TRBV27|TRBJ1-6|TRBD1
CASSWTGFNSPLHF
TGTGCCAGCAGTTGGACAGGATTTAATTCACCCCTCCACTTT